This T cell receptor beta chain was profiled in a study of a mutant IDH1 vaccine in newly diagnosed glioma. The overall study: There were roughly 62% males and around 38% females among treated patients, whose mean age was about 40 years. Patients' prior therapy spanned radiotherapy, temozolomide, or both; most underwent both.

Repertoires were generated with immunoSEQ multiplex PCR, while TCRdb's copy carries only in-frame clones and drops some. The repertoire holds 15,000 to 20,000 clones, with 80% as singletons. The CDR3 runs to 18 residues. Germline CDR1 is LNHDA and CDR2 is SQIVND (reference sequence). The V and J ends lost 3 bases and 4 bases, in that order; junction bases with no gene match: 11. A note on this clone: The antigen is undetermined.

Described time point: baseline, week 1 (first vaccination visit). Treatment of the sample: pre-vaccination baseline after standard-of-care therapy. Donors had new IDH1-mutant astrocytomas of WHO grade 3 or 4 (ATRX-lost). Study-wide points: Vaccine-induced responses were seen in 93.3% of patients, spanning several MHC alleles.

The specimen comprised PBMCs, sampled from a glioma patient treated with radiotherapy, temozolomide or both. This sequence originates from a man aged 40-49 years with glioma. This chain connects TRBV19 to TRBJ2-3; 12 bases agree with TRBD2. CDR3 loop: CASSMEPKLAGGPDTQYF. In DNA form, the CDR3 reads TGTGCCAGTAGTATGGAACCCAAACTAGCGGGAGGCCCAGATACGCAGTATTTT.